This TCR beta chain was retrieved from a study of CD8+CD57+ T cells in acquired aplastic anemia. Study-level information: Average DNA yield from sorted CD4+ and CD8+ cells was around 3 ug.

Comments on this clonotype: No antigen is known for it.

The template for TCR beta VDJ and CDR3 sequence profiling was genomic DNA. MiXCR, run by TCRdb on the reads, gives a single entry per CDR3 protein. In the table there are 150,000 to 200,000 distinct CDR3 sequences, roughly half of which are singletons. The CDR3 is made up of 16 amino acids. Germline lookup yields CDR1 KGHSH and CDR2 LQKENI. Trimming stripped 2 bases from V and 2 bases from J, with 12 bases between. Study conclusions and caveats: Comparison of patients with controls identified 25 to 35 shared CD8+ CDR3 sequences.

CD8+CD57+ cell expansion had been shown by flow cytometry in patients chosen for sequencing. Each of the patients presented with severe acquired aplastic anemia. The blood sampling took place in patients who had so far received no therapy. The sequenced material came from sorted CD4+, CD8+, or CD8+CD57+ T cells (not recorded which) from PBMCs. This clonotype was sampled from a human donor with aplastic anemia. This chain uses TRBV18 with TRBJ2-2, with D perhaps matching TRBD1 or TRBD2 (5 bases each). As DNA, the CDR3 is TGTGCCAGCTCACCAGAGGGACGAACTAACACCGGGGAGCTGTTTTTT. This codes for CASSPEGRTNTGELFF.